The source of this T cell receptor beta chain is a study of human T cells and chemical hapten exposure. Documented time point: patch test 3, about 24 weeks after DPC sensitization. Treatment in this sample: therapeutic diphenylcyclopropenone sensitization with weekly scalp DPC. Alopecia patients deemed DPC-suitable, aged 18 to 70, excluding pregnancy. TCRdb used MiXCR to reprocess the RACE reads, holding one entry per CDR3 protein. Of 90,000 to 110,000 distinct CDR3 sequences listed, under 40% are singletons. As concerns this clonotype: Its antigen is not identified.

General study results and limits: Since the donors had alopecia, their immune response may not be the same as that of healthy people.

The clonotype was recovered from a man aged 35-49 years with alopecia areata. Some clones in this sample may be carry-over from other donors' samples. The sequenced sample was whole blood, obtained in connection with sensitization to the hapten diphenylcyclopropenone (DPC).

CDR3 loop: CASSRMAGSGELFF. CDR3 bases: TGTGCCAGCAGCCGAATGGCGGGATCAGGGGAGCTGTTTTTT. This chain links TRBV3-1 with TRBJ2-2, with D maybe TRBD2 (6 bases). The CDR3 totals 14 residues. Trimming took 4 bases from V and 8 from J, leaving 14 bases between them. In germline, CDR1 is LGHDT, CDR2 YNNKEL (reference sequence).